What follows are 30 T cell receptor beta chains derived from one specimen sequenced in a study of blood T cells in healthy people across ages. Primed by a sample-barcoded 5' primer and a J-beta primer mix, a second PCR proceeded for 7 to 11 cycles. TCRdb analysed the 5' RACE reads with MiXCR anew, one entry per CDR3 protein. The data show 550,000 to 700,000 distinct CDR3 sequences, 25% to 30% seen once. What was sequenced was blood. These receptors came from a woman in her 70s in good health.

The V and J genes are TRBV19 and TRBJ2-1, with 8 bases matching TRBD1. The J call may be in error: the DNA end matches TRBJ2-7 better. Germline V gene data show CDR1 as LNHDA and CDR2 as SQIVND (reference sequence). The CDR3 has 15 amino acids. The CDR3 nucleotides read TGTGCCAGTAGTAGTTTGGGGACAGGCACCTACGAGCAGTACTTC. Its protein is CASSSLGTGTYEQYF.

The chain is built from TRBV5-1 and TRBJ1-2; a weak D match, TRBD1 (5 bases). The germline V and J ends were trimmed by 2 bases and 0 bases, with 14 bases remaining between them. The CDR3 covers 16 residues. CDR1 and CDR2 from the germline V gene are SGHRS and YFSETQ. CDR3 DNA sequence: TGCGCCAGCAGCTTTTACCGCGGGGGGGCTAACTATGGCTACACCTTC. Protein product: CASSFYRGGANYGYTF.

This clonotype was seen more than once but under ten times. This chain joins TRBV28 and TRBJ2-6; 9 positions match TRBD2. This CDR3 has 18 residues. CDR1 MDHEN and CDR2 SYDVKM come from the germline V gene. J gave up 0 bases and V 4 bases, and 7 bases lay outside the gene matches. The CDR3 DNA reads as TGTGCCAGCAGTTCGCCGCGGCGGGGGGGCTCTGGGGCCAACGTCCTGACTTTC. It codes for CASSSPRRGGSGANVLTF. The full variable domain, with the rest looked up from reference TRBV28 and TRBJ2-6, is DVKVTQSSRYLVKRTGEKVFLECVQDMDHENMFWYRQDPGLGLRLIYFSYDVKMKEKGDIPEGYSVSREKKERFSLILESASTNQTSMYLCASSSPRRGGSGANVLTFGAGSRLTVL.

This clonotype occurred once. The rearrangement uses TRBV6-2 or TRBV6-3 and TRBJ2-5; 11 nucleotides agree with TRBD2. From germline, CDR1 is MNHEY and CDR2 SVGEGT. V shed 6 bases and J 3 bases; nucleotides not matched to a gene: 6. CDR3 length: 15 amino acids. CDR3 loop: CASSQRLAGKETQYF. CDR3 bases: TGTGCCAGCAGCCAACGACTAGCGGGGAAAGAGACCCAGTACTTC.

This clonotype was observed a handful of times. The rearrangement uses TRBV15 and TRBJ2-4, with a possible D match to TRBD1 (5 bases). CDR1 and CDR2 (germline): LNHNV, YYDKDF (reference sequence). V lost 0 bases, J lost 1 base, and 13 bases lay in between. The CDR3 sequence is 17 residues long. CDR3 sequence: CATSRDPGIVAKNIQYF. CDR3 nucleotide sequence: TGTGCCACCAGCAGAGATCCAGGGATTGTGGCCAAAAACATTCAGTACTTC.

The CDR3 region is CASSPRTSSSLQETQYF. The CDR3 DNA follows: TGTGCCAGCAGCCCCCGGACTAGCTCATCTCTTCAAGAGACCCAGTACTTC. V is TRBV7-7 and J is TRBJ2-5, with TRBD2 matching over 8 bases. The CDR3 has 17 amino acids. Germline V lookup: CDR1 SSHAT, CDR2 FNYEAQ (reference sequence). The trim removed 5 bases at V and 2 bases at J, leaving 13 bases unmatched.

On this clonotype itself: An end of the junction does not agree with germline; a read error may underlie this. The chain links TRBV18 to TRBJ2-4, with 7 nucleotides matching TRBD1. The CDR3 totals 15 residues. Germline loops: CDR1 KGHSH, CDR2 LQKENI. Here the CDR3 reads CASSPQGRVKNIQYF. The CDR3 bases are TGCGCCAGCTCACCACAGGGGCGCGTCAAAAACATTCAGTACTTC.

The rearrangement joins TRBV28 to TRBJ1-5; 8 bases agree with TRBD1. The germline V gene encodes CDR1 MDHEN and CDR2 SYDVKM. CDR3 length: 17 amino acids. Trimming cost V 6 bases and J 0 bases; bases outside gene matches: 10. CDR3 loop: CASRQSGQGGSNQPQHF. CDR3 in DNA: TGTGCCAGCAGGCAAAGCGGACAGGGTGGTAGCAATCAGCCCCAGCATTTT. Full variable domain (remainder filled in from reference TRBV28 and TRBJ1-5): DVKVTQSSRYLVKRTGEKVFLECVQDMDHENMFWYRQDPGLGLRLIYFSYDVKMKEKGDIPEGYSVSREKKERFSLILESASTNQTSMYLCASRQSGQGGSNQPQHFGDGTRLSIL.

The gene calls are TRBV20-1 and TRBJ1-2, with D perhaps TRBD1 (6 bases). From germline, CDR1 is DFQATT and CDR2 SNEGSKA (reference sequence). The CDR3 is 14 residues long. The V end lost 3 bases, the J end lost 10 bases, and 21 bases lay between the germline ends. CDR3: CSASVYGRGSDYTF. The CDR3 DNA reads TGCAGTGCTAGCGTGTACGGCAGGGGTTCCGACTACACCTTC.

The gene calls are TRBV19 and TRBJ2-2; D could derive from TRBD1 or TRBD2 (5 bases each). Between the trimmed V and J ends, which lost 5 bases and 6 bases, there was a span of 13 bases. The germline V gene has CDR1 LNHDA and CDR2 SQIVND (reference sequence). This CDR3 is 14 amino acids long. Here the CDR3 reads CASSSRGSSGELFF. The CDR3 DNA reads as TGTGCCAGTAGTTCCCGGGGCAGCTCCGGGGAGCTGTTTTTT.

The rearrangement uses TRBV7-9 and TRBJ2-5, with a possible D match to TRBD1 (6 bases). Judging by the DNA end, TRBJ2-7 fits better; the J call may be wrong. CDR1 is SEHNR, CDR2 FQNEAQ, per germline (reference sequence). The CDR3 runs to 13 residues. The CDR3 sequence: CASSPGHGDEQYF. The CDR3 region has the DNA TGTGCCAGCAGCCCGGGACACGGGGACGAGCAGTACTTC.

This CDR3 is CASSSGSLNTEAFF. The CDR3, as DNA: TGTGCCAGCAGTTCGGGCAGCTTGAACACTGAAGCTTTCTTT. The V call is TRBV6-5, the J call TRBJ1-1; D remains ambiguous. Germline V gene data show CDR1 as MNHEY and CDR2 as SVGAGI. Between the trimmed V and J ends, which lost 4 bases and 0 bases, there was a span of 9 bases. The CDR3 is made up of 14 amino acids.

V is TRBV5-1 and J is TRBJ2-5; the D gene is possibly TRBD2 (6 bases). Germline loops: CDR1 SGHRS, CDR2 YFSETQ. V was cut by 6 bases and J by 3 bases, with 18 bases left in between. The CDR3 is made up of 15 amino acids. This CDR3 reads CASKFTGSREETQYF. The CDR3 DNA reads as TGCGCCAGCAAATTTACCGGGAGTAGGGAAGAGACCCAGTACTTC. Based on the CDR3 plus reference TRBV5-1 and TRBJ2-5, the full variable domain is KAGVTQTPRYLIKTRGQQVTLSCSPISGHRSVSWYQQTPGQGLQFLFEYFSETQRNKGNFPGRFSGRQFSNSRSEMNVSTLELGDSALYLCASKFTGSREETQYFGPGTRLLVL.

The table lists this clonotype with a few counts. The chain employs TRBV6-6 and TRBJ2-3, with a weak D call TRBD2 (6 bases). The CDR3 contains 17 residues. Germline values: CDR1 MNHNY, CDR2 SVGAGI (reference sequence). Trimming took off 6 bases at V and 2 bases at J, with 21 bases between the two ends. CDR3 residues: CASRIGRDLRATDTQYF. For the CDR3, the DNA is TGTGCCAGCAGGATTGGAAGGGACTTAAGGGCCACAGATACGCAGTATTTT.

The sample holds a few counts of this clonotype. The V gene is TRBV7-2, the J gene TRBJ2-5; TRBD2 matches 13 bases. Germline V gene lookup returns CDR1 SGHTA and CDR2 FQGNSA. The CDR3 is 17 residues long. V shed 5 bases and J 1 base; nucleotides not matched to a gene: 7. The CDR3 is CASSPGTSGNLQETQYF. The CDR3 bases are TGTGCCAGCAGCCCGGGGACTAGCGGGAATCTCCAAGAGACCCAGTACTTC.

V and J are TRBV20-1 and TRBJ2-5, with 9 positions matching TRBD1. Germline V gene lookup returns CDR1 DFQATT and CDR2 SNEGSKA (reference sequence). The CDR3 is 14 residues long. Trimming cost V 6 bases and J 4 bases; bases outside gene matches: 9. CDR3 in amino acids: CSAEQGQGTETQYF. The CDR3 DNA reads as TGCAGTGCCGAACAGGGACAGGGAACAGAGACCCAGTACTTC.

The sample holds a few counts of this clonotype. The genes are TRBV6-5 and TRBJ2-7; 8 nucleotides align to TRBD2. Trimming cost V 1 base and J 2 bases; bases outside gene matches: 4. This CDR3 is 15 amino acids long. Germline values: CDR1 MNHEY, CDR2 SVGAGI. The CDR3 DNA sequence: TGTGCCAGCAGTTACTTGACGGGGGGGCCCTACGAGCAGTACTTC. This codes for CASSYLTGGPYEQYF.

This clonotype appeared many times. This chain links TRBV4-1 with TRBJ2-1; 12 bases align to TRBD2. The J segment lost 3 bases and the V segment lost 1 base, leaving 4 bases of the junction unmatched. This CDR3 has 17 amino acids. Germline V gene data show CDR1 as MGHRA and CDR2 as YSYEKL. CDR3 protein: CASSQVWGLAGYNEQFF. For the CDR3, the DNA is TGCGCCAGCAGCCAAGTATGGGGACTAGCGGGCTACAATGAGCAGTTCTTC.

The sample holds a few counts of this clonotype. The junction differs from germline at one of its ends, possibly a read error. The V and J genes are TRBV5-1 and TRBJ2-2; possibly TRBD1 or TRBD2 for D (5 bases each). Germline V CDR1 and CDR2: SGHRS, YFSETQ. The CDR3 is 16 amino acids. CDR3 loop: CASSWGPGHHTGELLF. DNA of the CDR3: TGCGCCAGCAGCTGGGGACCGGGCCATCACACCGGGGAGCTGCTTTTT.

The V call is TRBV11-2, the J call TRBJ1-1, with 8 nucleotides matching TRBD1. The CDR3 has 13 residues. Germline V gene sequence: CDR1 SGHAT, CDR2 FQNNGV. The junction had 8 bases not matched to a gene; V was cut back by 5 bases and J by 9 bases. This CDR3 is CASSAAGGGQAFF. CDR3 nucleotide sequence: TGTGCCAGCAGCGCCGCAGGGGGCGGTCAAGCTTTCTTT.

This clonotype was picked up a small number of times. J is TRBJ1-4 and V is TRBV5-1; TRBD1 matches 7 bases. Germline V gives CDR1 SGHRS, CDR2 YFSETQ. CDR3 length: 17 residues. V was pared by 4 bases and J by 6 bases, with 15 bases of the junction left unmatched. CDR3 coding DNA: TGCGCCAGCAGCACGGGACAGATCAAAGGATGGTATGAAAAACTGTTTTTT. Protein product: CASSTGQIKGWYEKLFF.

This clonotype occurred a few times. The chain carries TRBV20-1 and TRBJ2-3; D gene uncertain. Trimming cost V 5 bases and J 1 base, with 16 bases left between them. The CDR3 contains 15 residues. Germline V gene data show CDR1 as DFQATT and CDR2 as SNEGSKA (reference sequence). The CDR3 region has the DNA TGCAGTGCTGTCCGGACCCCTCGGGGCACAGATACGCAGTATTTT. Protein sequence: CSAVRTPRGTDTQYF.

This chain joins TRBV4-3 and TRBJ2-7, with 8 bases lining up with TRBD1. Germline assignment: CDR1 LGHNA and CDR2 YSLEER. The V segment lost 1 base and the J segment 4 bases; nucleotides outside the gene matches: 6. The length of the CDR3 is 15 residues. CDR3 in DNA: TGCGCCAGCAGCCAAGTAGTGACAGGGGCTTACGAGCAGTACTTC. It translates to CASSQVVTGAYEQYF.

This sequence joins TRBV5-1 and TRBJ2-7; D is possibly TRBD2 (5 bases). Germline CDR1 reads SGHRS; CDR2 reads YFSETQ. This CDR3 comprises 13 residues. V lost 0 bases and J lost 7, with 11 bases in between. The CDR3 is CASSLGQSGEQYF. The CDR3 nucleotides are TGCGCCAGCAGCTTGGGGCAATCGGGGGAGCAGTACTTC.

This clonotype was recorded a few times. V gene TRBV30 combines with J gene TRBJ2-5; D not resolved. This CDR3 is 15 amino acids long. The V and J ends lost 2 bases and 2 bases respectively, with 15 bases between them. Per germline, CDR1 GTSNPN and CDR2 SVGIG (reference sequence). CDR3 region: CAWSKSQLGQETQYF. The CDR3 bases are TGTGCCTGGAGTAAGTCTCAGCTTGGACAAGAGACCCAGTACTTC.

Only a few counts were recorded for this clonotype. The chain links TRBV5-1 to TRBJ2-3; a weak D match, TRBD2 (5 bases). Germline-derived CDR1 and CDR2 are SGHRS and YFSETQ. The CDR3 has 16 residues. Trimming pared 0 bases from V and 6 bases from J, leaving 17 bases between. The CDR3: CASSLVVSVPGDTQYF. CDR3 nucleotides: TGCGCCAGCAGCTTGGTGGTTAGCGTTCCCGGGGATACGCAGTATTTT. Full variable domain (rest looked up from reference TRBV5-1 and TRBJ2-3): KAGVTQTPRYLIKTRGQQVTLSCSPISGHRSVSWYQQTPGQGLQFLFEYFSETQRNKGNFPGRFSGRQFSNSRSEMNVSTLELGDSALYLCASSLVVSVPGDTQYFGPGTRLTVL.

The chain is built from TRBV20-1 and TRBJ2-2, with 9 bases matching TRBD1. Germline CDR1 is DFQATT and CDR2 is SNEGSKA (reference sequence). The V gene end was trimmed by 5 bases and the J gene end by 6 bases; junction bases not matched to a gene: 4. The CDR3 has 13 amino acids. This chain's CDR3 is CSAPGTGPGELFF. In DNA form, the CDR3 reads TGCAGTGCTCCCGGGACAGGGCCCGGGGAGCTGTTTTTT.

The chain links TRBV18 to TRBJ2-4, with TRBD1 matching 9 bases. The CDR3 is 16 amino acids. Germline V gene data show CDR1 as KGHSH and CDR2 as LQKENI. The J segment lost 8 bases and the V segment lost 2 bases, leaving 10 bases of the junction unmatched. The CDR3 here is CASSPFSTGGSDIQYF. In DNA form, the CDR3 reads TGTGCCAGCTCACCATTCTCGACAGGGGGTTCAGACATTCAGTACTTC.

The table lists this clonotype with a few counts. This chain links TRBV29-1 with TRBJ2-3; either TRBD1 or TRBD2 may fit D (5 bases each). Trimming stripped 7 bases from V and 4 bases from J, with 15 bases between. Germline V gene data show CDR1 as SQVTM and CDR2 as ANQGSEA. The CDR3 is 13 amino acids. CDR3 loop: CSGDPRGADTQYF. The CDR3 DNA sequence: TGCAGCGGTGACCCACGGGGCGCAGATACGCAGTATTTT.

The J gene is TRBJ2-5, the V gene TRBV28, with a tentative D call TRBD2 (5 bases). Germline lookup yields CDR1 MDHEN and CDR2 SYDVKM. Trimming pared 8 bases from V and 7 bases from J, leaving 17 bases between. This CDR3 is 13 amino acids long. The CDR3 nucleotides are TGTGCCAGCCGTCTACCCGCCGAGGGGACCCAGTACTTC. Amino acid sequence: CASRLPAEGTQYF.